The source of this T cell receptor beta chain is a study of shared clonotypes between healthy human individuals. Study results and limitations: Non-shared clonotypes showed lower generation probabilities than clonotypes common to all four donors. Naive subsets usually exceeded memory subsets in estimated richness.

Trimming removed 1 base from V and 3 bases from J, with 15 bases in between. This CDR3 is built from 16 residues. Germline CDR1 MDHEN, CDR2 SYDVKM. This clone was detected only once. Antigen specificity is unknown. This table comes from immunoSEQ multiplex PCR, and its TCRdb copy is limited to in-frame clones, with some not included. The sample gives hundreds of thousands of clones, about 96% of which show up once; 0.06% is in the top ten. The chain employs TRBV28 and TRBJ1-2; the D is unclear. The origin of this receptor is a woman younger than 45 in good health. Sequenced sample: naive CD4+ T cells sorted from blood. Subset in this sample: CD45RA+ positively selected. This CDR3 reads CASSLYAPQEDYGYTF. The CDR3 DNA is TGTGCCAGCAGTTTATATGCCCCCCAAGAGGACTATGGCTACACCTTC.